Listed here are 19 T cell receptor beta chains from one sample, sequenced in a study of blood T cells in healthy people across ages. Sample-barcoded 5' priming and a J-beta primer mix drove a second PCR of about 6 to 12 cycles. MiXCR, applied by TCRdb to the 5' RACE reads, yields one record per CDR3 protein. This sample has 700,000 to 1,000,000 distinct CDR3 sequences, with about 42% found just once. The sample consisted of blood. Receptor source: a man aged 60 to 75 in good health.

The V gene is TRBV2, the J gene TRBJ2-3; 7 positions agree with TRBD2. Germline assignment: CDR1 SNHLY and CDR2 FYNNEI. V gave up 3 bases and J gave up 0 bases; unmatched junction bases: 3. This CDR3 is built from 15 residues. CDR3 protein: CASSEEAGSTDTQYF. The CDR3, as DNA: TGTGCCAGCAGTGAGGAAGCGGGGAGCACAGATACGCAGTATTTT. Supplemented by reference TRBV2 and TRBJ2-3, the full variable domain reads EPEVTQTPSHQVTQMGQEVILRCVPISNHLYFYWYRQILGQKVEFLVSFYNNEISEKSEIFDDQFSVERPDGSNFTLKIRSTKLEDSAMYFCASSEEAGSTDTQYFGPGTRLTVL.

This clonotype turned up a few times. The CDR3 spells CASSQGTGKNKNIQYF. The CDR3 bases are TGCGCCAGCAGCCAAGGCACAGGGAAGAACAAAAACATTCAGTACTTC. The gene calls are TRBV4-3 and TRBJ2-4; weak D call: TRBD1 (6 bases). CDR1 is LGHNA, CDR2 YSLEER, per germline. CDR3 size: 16 residues. V lost 1 base, J lost 3 bases, and 13 bases lay in between.

The gene calls are TRBV24-1 and TRBJ2-1, with 7 bases lining up with TRBD2. The CDR3 contains 13 residues. Germline loops: CDR1 KGHDR, CDR2 SFDVKD. The ends lost 10 bases at V and 7 bases at J; junction bases unmatched: 9. CDR3 sequence: CATGGSTDNEQFF. The CDR3 DNA follows: TGTGCCACGGGGGGGAGTACGGATAATGAGCAGTTCTTC.

The V and J genes are TRBV2 and TRBJ2-5; 7 nucleotides line up with TRBD1. V dropped 8 bases and J dropped 11; count of bases not matched to a gene: 11. Germline-derived CDR1 and CDR2 are SNHLY and FYNNEI. The CDR3 contains 12 residues. CDR3 in amino acids: CASGIDQGEQYF. The CDR3 DNA is TGTGCCAGCGGAATAGATCAGGGGGAGCAGTACTTC.

This clonotype was counted a single time. The chain employs TRBV5-6 and TRBJ2-1; 9 positions match TRBD2. The germline gives CDR1 SGHDT, CDR2 YYEEEE. This CDR3 has 16 residues. V gave up 5 bases and J gave up 2 bases; unmatched junction bases: 8. CDR3 sequence (DNA): TGTGCCAGCAGGAAACCCGGGACTAGCCCCTACAATGAGCAGTTCTTC. Protein product: CASRKPGTSPYNEQFF. Full variable domain (outside the CDR3, taken from reference TRBV5-6 and TRBJ2-1): DAGVTQSPTHLIKTRGQQVTLRCSPKSGHDTVSWYQQALGQGPQFIFQYYEEEERQRGNFPDRFSGHQFPNYSSELNVNALLLGDSALYLCASRKPGTSPYNEQFFGPGTRLTVL.

The rearrangement joins TRBV10-3 to TRBJ2-3; D gene uncertain. Germline CDR1 and CDR2: ENHRY and SYGVKD. V was clipped by 0 bases and J by 4 bases, with 5 bases between them. This CDR3 comprises 13 residues. CDR3 bases: TGTGCCATCAGTGAGTCGATATCAGATACGCAGTATTTT. It translates to CAISESISDTQYF.

This chain connects TRBV9 to TRBJ1-2; D call uncertain. V gave up 4 bases and J gave up 6 bases, with 19 bases separating them. The CDR3 extends over 15 amino acids. The germline V gene has CDR1 SGDLS and CDR2 YYNGEE. CDR3 region: CASSPHTQGRDGYTF. The CDR3 nucleotides read TGTGCCAGCAGCCCCCATACTCAAGGGCGGGATGGCTACACCTTC.

This sequence joins TRBV20-1 and TRBJ2-3; 15 bases map to TRBD2. V lost 3 bases to trimming and J lost 0 bases; unmatched junction nucleotides: 10. The CDR3 is 19 residues long. Germline-derived CDR1 and CDR2 are DFQATT and SNEGSKA (reference sequence). In nucleotides, the CDR3 is TGCAGTGCTAGGATCGGACTAGCGGGGGGGGACCTGAGCACAGATACGCAGTATTTT. This translates into CSARIGLAGGDLSTDTQYF.

Ten or more counts support this clonotype. The CDR3 loop is CATGTGTYNEQFF. The CDR3 nucleotides read TGTGCCACCGGGACAGGGACCTACAATGAGCAGTTCTTC. J is TRBJ2-1 and V is TRBV24-1; 9 bases agree with TRBD1. Losses at the gene ends were 9 bases for V and 2 bases for J; bases not matched to a gene: 1. The CDR3 is 13 amino acids. Germline CDR1 KGHDR, CDR2 SFDVKD.

This chain links TRBV6-5 with TRBJ2-3; D is perhaps TRBD2 (6 bases). The CDR3 is made up of 18 amino acids. The germline CDR1 and CDR2 sequences are MNHEY and SVGAGI. Deletions cut 2 bases from V and 0 bases from J, with 18 bases between. CDR3 protein: CASSYPDQLAASTDTQYF. The DNA of the CDR3 is TGTGCCAGCAGTTACCCGGACCAACTAGCTGCTAGCACAGATACGCAGTATTTT.

This clonotype was seen more than once but under ten times. The gene calls are TRBV18 and TRBJ1-2, with 11 positions matching TRBD1. V shed 4 bases, J shed 3 bases, and the junction held 4 bases outside the gene matches. Germline V gene data show CDR1 as KGHSH and CDR2 as LQKENI. The CDR3 runs to 15 residues. The CDR3 DNA reads TGTGCCAGCTCACAACCGGGACAGGGGGACTATGGCTACACCTTC. The encoded protein is CASSQPGQGDYGYTF.

The chain has TRBV7-2 and TRBJ2-3; D is uncertain. CDR3 size: 14 residues. The V end was cut by 5 bases, the J end by 2 bases, with 11 bases between. Germline V gives CDR1 SGHTA, CDR2 FQGNSA. The CDR3 sequence: CASSTHYPTDTQYF. CDR3 nucleotide sequence: TGTGCCAGCAGCACCCACTATCCCACAGATACGCAGTATTTT.

This clonotype appeared once. This chain uses TRBV2 with TRBJ2-7; TRBD1 matches at 9 bases. The CDR3 runs to 16 residues. The germline CDR1 and CDR2 sequences are SNHLY and FYNNEI. After removal of 4 bases from V and 3 bases from J, the junction contained 10 bases not matched to a gene. The CDR3 bases are TGTGCCAGCAGTGGACCGGGACAGGGAGTTAACTACGAGCAGTACTTC. Translating it yields CASSGPGQGVNYEQYF.

The chain has TRBV4-3 and TRBJ1-2; perhaps TRBD1 as D (5 bases). The CDR3 is made up of 17 amino acids. Trimming took off 1 base at V and 10 bases at J, with 25 bases between the two ends. Germline-derived CDR1 and CDR2 are LGHNA and YSLEER. The CDR3 is CASSQAGIRGIGGAYTF. CDR3 DNA: TGCGCCAGCAGCCAAGCTGGAATTCGGGGCATTGGCGGGGCCTACACCTTC.

This clonotype was counted a few times. The V gene is TRBV29-1, the J gene TRBJ2-1; TRBD1 agrees at 10 bases. The CDR3 has 16 residues. V shed 5 bases, J shed 2 bases, and the junction held 9 bases outside the gene matches. Per the germline V gene, CDR1 is SQVTM and CDR2 is ANQGSEA. The chain's CDR3 is CSVLVPGQGAYNEQFF. The CDR3 DNA sequence: TGCAGCGTTCTGGTCCCAGGACAGGGGGCCTACAATGAGCAGTTCTTC.

This sequence joins TRBV20-1 and TRBJ1-2; D is unclear. This CDR3 spans 14 amino acids. V lost 1 base, J lost 0 bases, and 9 bases lay in between. CDR1 and CDR2 (germline): DFQATT, SNEGSKA (reference sequence). CDR3 loop: CSARVTAANYGYTF. DNA of the CDR3: TGCAGTGCTAGAGTCACAGCCGCTAACTATGGCTACACCTTC.

V usage is TRBV4-3 and J usage is TRBJ1-4; D call uncertain. The germline gives CDR1 LGHNA, CDR2 YSLEER. The V end lost 6 bases, the J end lost 6 bases, and 11 bases lay between the germline ends. There are 13 residues in the CDR3. CDR3 in DNA: TGCGCCAGCAGACCCCGGGGAGATGAAAAACTGTTTTTT. Translated, it gives CASRPRGDEKLFF.

The rearrangement uses TRBV30 and TRBJ1-5, with TRBD1 identical over 8 bases. V dropped 3 bases and J dropped 9; count of bases not matched to a gene: 4. The V gene's germline CDR1 is GTSNPN and CDR2 SVGIG (reference sequence). The CDR3 consists of 12 residues. The DNA of the CDR3 is TGTGCCTGGAGCCAGGGGGCAGGGCCCCAGCATTTT. This sequence encodes CAWSQGAGPQHF.

This clonotype was seen only a few times. The CDR3 region is CASAPGGGATIYEQYF. CDR3 coding DNA: TGTGCCAGCGCCCCCGGCGGGGGGGCCACAATCTACGAGCAGTACTTC. The chain has TRBV3-1 and TRBJ2-7, with 9 bases fitting TRBD2. This CDR3 has 16 amino acids. The germline gives CDR1 LGHDT, CDR2 YNNKEL (reference sequence). J lost 3 bases, V lost 8 bases, and 14 bases had no gene match.